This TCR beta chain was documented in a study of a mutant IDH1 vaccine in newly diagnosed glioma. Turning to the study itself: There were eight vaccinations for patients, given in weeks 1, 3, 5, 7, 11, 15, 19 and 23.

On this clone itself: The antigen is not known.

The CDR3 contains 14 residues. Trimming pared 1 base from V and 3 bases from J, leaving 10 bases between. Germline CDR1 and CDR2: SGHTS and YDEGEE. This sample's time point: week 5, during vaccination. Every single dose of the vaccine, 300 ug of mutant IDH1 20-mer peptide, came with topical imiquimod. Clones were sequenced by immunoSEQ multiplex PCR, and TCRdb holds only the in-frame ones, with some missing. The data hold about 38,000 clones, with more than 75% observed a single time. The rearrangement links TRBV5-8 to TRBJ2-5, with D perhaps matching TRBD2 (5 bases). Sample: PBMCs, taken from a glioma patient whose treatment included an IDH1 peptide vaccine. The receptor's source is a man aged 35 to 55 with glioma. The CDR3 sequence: CASSLTGTEETQYF. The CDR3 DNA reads TGTGCCAGCAGCTTGACGGGAACTGAAGAGACCCAGTACTTC.